The sequence of this TCR beta chain was determined in a study of blood T cell repertoires in COVID-19. About the research overall: Spain, Italy and the United States supplied samples that represented acute and convalescent COVID-19. T cells, B-cell-depleted T cells, or PBMCs provided the cDNA or gDNA that served as material.

Unmatched junction bases numbered 6, after V lost 2 bases and J lost 6 bases. In germline, CDR1 is SGDLS, CDR2 YYNGEE. CDR3 length: 14 amino acids. Source study methods: Amplification of reference gene primers provided the estimated nucleated cell counts. Method: immunoSEQ multiplex PCR; TCRdb's copy keeps in-frame clones and lacks some. Clonal size and the V and J genes are those of that table, whereas D and trimming came from the DNA. The sample includes roughly 60,000 clones, about 81% seen only once; the top ten take about 15%. This sequence joins TRBV9 and TRBJ2-7; 9 nucleotides match TRBD1. The receptor comes from a man older than 75 with acute or convalescent COVID-19. The sample comprised peripheral blood. The CDR3 reads CASSVTGTGREQYF. The DNA for the CDR3 is TGTGCCAGCAGCGTTACCGGGACAGGGCGCGAGCAGTACTTC.